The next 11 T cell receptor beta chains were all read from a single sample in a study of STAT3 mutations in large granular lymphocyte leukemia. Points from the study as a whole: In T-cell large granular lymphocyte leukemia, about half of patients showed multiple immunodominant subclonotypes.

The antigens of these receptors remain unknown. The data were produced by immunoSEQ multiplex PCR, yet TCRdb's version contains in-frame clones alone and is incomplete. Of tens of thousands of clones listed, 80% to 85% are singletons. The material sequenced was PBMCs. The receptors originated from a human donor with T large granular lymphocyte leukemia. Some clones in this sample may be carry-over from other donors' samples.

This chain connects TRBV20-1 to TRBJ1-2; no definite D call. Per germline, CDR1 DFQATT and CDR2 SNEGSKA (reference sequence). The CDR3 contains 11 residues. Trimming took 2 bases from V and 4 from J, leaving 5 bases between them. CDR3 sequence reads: CSARQSYGYTF. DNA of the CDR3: TGCAGTGCTAGACAAAGCTATGGCTACACCTTC.

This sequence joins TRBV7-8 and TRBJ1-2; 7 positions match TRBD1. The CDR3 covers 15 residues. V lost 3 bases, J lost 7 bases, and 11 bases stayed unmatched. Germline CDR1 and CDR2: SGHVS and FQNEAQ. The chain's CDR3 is CASSFGARGLIGYTF. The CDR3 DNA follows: TGTGCCAGCAGCTTTGGGGCCAGGGGGTTGATTGGCTACACCTTC.

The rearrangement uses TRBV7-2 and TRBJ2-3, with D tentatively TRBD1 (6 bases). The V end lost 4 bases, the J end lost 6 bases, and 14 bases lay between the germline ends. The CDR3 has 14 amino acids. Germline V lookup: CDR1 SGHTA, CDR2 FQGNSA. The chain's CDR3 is CASSWDTSSDTQYF. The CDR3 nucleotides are TGTGCCAGCAGCTGGGACACCTCATCGGATACGCAGTATTTT. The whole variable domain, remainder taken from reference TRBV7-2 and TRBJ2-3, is GAGVSQSPSNKVTEKGKDVELRCDPISGHTALYWYRQSLGQGLEFLIYFQGNSAPDKSGLPSDRFSAERTGGSVSTLTIQRTQQEDSAVYLCASSWDTSSDTQYFGPGTRLTVL.

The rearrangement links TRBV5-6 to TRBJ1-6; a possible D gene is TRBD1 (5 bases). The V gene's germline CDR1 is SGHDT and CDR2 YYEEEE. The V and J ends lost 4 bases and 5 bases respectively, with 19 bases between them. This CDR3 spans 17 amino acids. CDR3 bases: TGTGCCAGCAGCCGAGGGGTCGCGAGTGTGAATAATTCACCCCTCCACTTT. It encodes CASSRGVASVNNSPLHF.

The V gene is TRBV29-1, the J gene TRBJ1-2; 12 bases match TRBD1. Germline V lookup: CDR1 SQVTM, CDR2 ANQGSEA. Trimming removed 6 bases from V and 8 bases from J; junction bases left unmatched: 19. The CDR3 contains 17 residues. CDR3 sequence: CSVPGQGALKRSVGYTF. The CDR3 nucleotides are TGCAGCGTCCCGGGACAGGGGGCGTTAAAGAGGTCGGTAGGCTACACCTTC.

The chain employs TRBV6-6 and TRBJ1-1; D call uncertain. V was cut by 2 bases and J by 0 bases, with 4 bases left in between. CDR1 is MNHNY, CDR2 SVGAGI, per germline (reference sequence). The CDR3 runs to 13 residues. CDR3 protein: CASSYVLNTEAFF. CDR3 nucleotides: TGTGCCAGCAGTTACGTCCTGAACACTGAAGCTTTCTTT.

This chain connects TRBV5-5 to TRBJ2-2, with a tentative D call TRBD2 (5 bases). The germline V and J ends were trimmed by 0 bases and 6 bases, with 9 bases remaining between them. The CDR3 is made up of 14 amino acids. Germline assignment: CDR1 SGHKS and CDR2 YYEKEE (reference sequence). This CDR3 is CASSLVAGSGELFF. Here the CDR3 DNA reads TGTGCCAGCAGCTTGGTTGCGGGTTCCGGGGAGCTGTTTTTT.

The CDR3 sequence is CASSWRRQAKLTSYEQYV. CDR3 in DNA: TGCGCCAGCAGCTGGCGGCGACAGGCAAAATTAACATCCTACGAGCAGTACGTC. This sequence joins TRBV5-1 and TRBJ2-7; tentatively, D is TRBD1 (6 bases). The CDR3 runs 18 residues. Per germline, CDR1 SGHRS and CDR2 YFSETQ. V was trimmed by 3 bases and J by 1 base, leaving 23 bases between them.

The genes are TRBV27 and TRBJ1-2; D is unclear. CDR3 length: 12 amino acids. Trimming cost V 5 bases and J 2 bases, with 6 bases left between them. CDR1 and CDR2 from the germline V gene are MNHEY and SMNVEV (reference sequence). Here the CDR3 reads CASSEGNYGYTF. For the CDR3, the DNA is TGTGCCAGCAGTGAGGGCAACTATGGCTACACCTTC.

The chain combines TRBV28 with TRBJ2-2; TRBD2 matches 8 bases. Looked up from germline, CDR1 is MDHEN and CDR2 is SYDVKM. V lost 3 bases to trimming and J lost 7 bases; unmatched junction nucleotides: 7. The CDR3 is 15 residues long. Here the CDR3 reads CASSLVRGGDGELFF. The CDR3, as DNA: TGTGCCAGCAGTTTGGTACGGGGGGGAGACGGGGAGCTGTTTTTT.

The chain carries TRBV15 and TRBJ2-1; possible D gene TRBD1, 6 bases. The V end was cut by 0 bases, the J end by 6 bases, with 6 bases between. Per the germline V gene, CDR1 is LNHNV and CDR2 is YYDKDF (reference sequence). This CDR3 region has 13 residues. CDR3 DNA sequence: TGTGCCACCAGCAGAGAACAGGGCAATGAGCAGTTCTTC. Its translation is CATSREQGNEQFF. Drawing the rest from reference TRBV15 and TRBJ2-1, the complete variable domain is DAMVIQNPRYQVTQFGKPVTLSCSQTLNHNVMYWYQQKSSQAPKLLFHYYDKDFNNEADTPDNFQSRRPNTSFCFLDIRSPGLGDTAMYLCATSREQGNEQFFGPGTRLTVL.